This TCR beta chain derives from a study of shared clonotypes between healthy human individuals. Overall study: Donor ages ranged 18 to 49 years: a couple of women, a few men.

Among the unsorted PBMC samples, replicate PCRs used 300 ng DNA, about 30,000 T cell genomes. Produced via immunoSEQ multiplex PCR; TCRdb's table is partial and in-frame only. Of about 490,000 clones listed, 75% to 85% were seen once; the top ten hold around 13%. The V gene's germline CDR1 is SGDLS and CDR2 YYNGEE. V dropped 3 bases and J dropped 4 bases, with 8 bases sitting between them. The CDR3 sequence is 13 residues long. The chain carries TRBV9 and TRBJ2-1; the D gene is possibly TRBD2 (5 bases). The source is a woman aged 40 to 50 in good health. Some clones in this sample may be carry-over from other donors' samples. Sequencing used PBMCs. Here the CDR3 DNA reads TGTGCCAGCAGCGCCCGGGAATACAATGAGCAGTTCTTC. It translates to CASSAREYNEQFF.